This TCR beta chain was observed in a study of T cells in Graves' hyperthyroidism and ophthalmopathy. Broader study findings: A model built on 13 V-J features separated ophthalmopathy from stable hyperthyroidism.

The ends lost 1 base at V and 7 bases at J; junction bases unmatched: 3. CDR3 length equals 14 residues. Germline V gene data show CDR1 as SGHAT and CDR2 as FQNNGV. Amplification yielded TCR beta CDR3 regions, with RNA transcripts as the source. HTBI primers were employed in a first-round RT-PCR of the TCR CDR3. Using its own MiXCR run on the multiplex PCR reads, TCRdb lists one record per CDR3 protein. The data show hundreds of thousands of distinct CDR3 sequences, 15% to 20% seen once. Uncontrolled infection, other autoimmune disease, pregnancy or lactation disqualified patients from enrolment. This clonotype has ten or more counts. Its antigen is as yet unknown.

Sequenced: blood. The TCR sequence derives from a man aged 35 to 55 with Graves' ophthalmopathy. This chain uses TRBV11-2 with TRBJ2-5; 10 positions match TRBD2. This CDR3 reads CASSLVAGGSTQYF. CDR3 in DNA: TGTGCCAGCAGCTTAGTAGCGGGGGGTTCGACCCAGTACTTC.